The entry that follows covers one T cell receptor (beta chain) sequence. Its cognate antigen is unknown. CD45RO+ cells joined CCR7-negative CD45RA+ TemRA cells to form CD8 memory. V lost 0 bases and J 6 bases, leaving 11 bases between the germline ends. CDR1 is LGHNA and CDR2 is YSLEER in the germline V gene. The CDR3 sequence is 14 residues long. TCRdb's copy holds only in-frame clones and misses some; the assay was immunoSEQ multiplex PCR. The sample records over 300,000 clones, over 75% being singletons. This entry is derived from a study of shared clonotypes between healthy human individuals. Study at large: Participating donors consisted of two women and a few men aged 18 to 49.

Study-wide points: Depth of sequencing was expected to influence donor clonotype sharing. Around 5% of naive CD4 clonotypes were shared across a handful of donors.

The sequence was collected from a man between 18 and 35 years old in good health. Material for sequencing was memory CD8+ T cells sorted from blood. Subset noted: CD45RO+ cells pooled with CCR7-negative TemRA cells. This rearrangement joins TRBV4-3 to TRBJ1-1; D may be TRBD1 (5 bases). CDR3 residues: CASSQDGGRSEAFF. The CDR3 DNA reads as TGCGCCAGCAGCCAAGATGGGGGGAGATCTGAAGCTTTCTTT.